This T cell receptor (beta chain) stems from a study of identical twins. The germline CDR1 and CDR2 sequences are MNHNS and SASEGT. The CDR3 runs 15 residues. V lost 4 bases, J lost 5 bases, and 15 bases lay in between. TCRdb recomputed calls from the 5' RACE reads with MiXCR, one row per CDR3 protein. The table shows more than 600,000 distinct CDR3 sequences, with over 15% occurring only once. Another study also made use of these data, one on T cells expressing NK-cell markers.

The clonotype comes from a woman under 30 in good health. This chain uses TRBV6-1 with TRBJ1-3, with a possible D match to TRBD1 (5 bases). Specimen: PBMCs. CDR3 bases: TGTGCCAGCAGTGCCTCAAAGGGGTGGCGAAACACCATATATTTT. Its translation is CASSASKGWRNTIYF.